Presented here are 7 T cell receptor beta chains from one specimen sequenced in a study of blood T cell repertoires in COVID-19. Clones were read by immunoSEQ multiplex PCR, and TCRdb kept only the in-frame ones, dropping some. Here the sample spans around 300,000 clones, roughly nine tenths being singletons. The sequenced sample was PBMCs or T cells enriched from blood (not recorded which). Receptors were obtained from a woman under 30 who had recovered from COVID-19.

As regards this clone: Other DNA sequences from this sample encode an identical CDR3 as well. CDR3 coding DNA: TGTGCCAGCAGTGCCGGGGGAGGTAATCAGCCCCAGCATTTT. Translated: CASSAGGGNQPQHF. The gene calls are TRBV2 and TRBJ1-5; D might be TRBD1 (5 bases). The V end lost 4 bases, the J end lost 4 bases, and 11 bases lay between the germline ends. The CDR3 totals 14 residues. The germline CDR1 and CDR2 sequences are SNHLY and FYNNEI.

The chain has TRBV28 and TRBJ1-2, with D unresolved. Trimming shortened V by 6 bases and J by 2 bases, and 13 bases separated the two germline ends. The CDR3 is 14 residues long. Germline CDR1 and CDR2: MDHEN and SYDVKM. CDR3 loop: CASSPLGSNYGYTF. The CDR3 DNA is TGTGCCAGCAGCCCCTTGGGCAGCAACTATGGCTACACCTTC.

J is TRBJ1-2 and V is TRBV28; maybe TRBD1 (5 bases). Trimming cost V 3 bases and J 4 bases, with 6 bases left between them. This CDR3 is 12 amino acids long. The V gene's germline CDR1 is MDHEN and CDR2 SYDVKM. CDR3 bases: TGTGCCAGCAGTTTGGGGGGCTATGGCTACACCTTC. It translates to CASSLGGYGYTF.

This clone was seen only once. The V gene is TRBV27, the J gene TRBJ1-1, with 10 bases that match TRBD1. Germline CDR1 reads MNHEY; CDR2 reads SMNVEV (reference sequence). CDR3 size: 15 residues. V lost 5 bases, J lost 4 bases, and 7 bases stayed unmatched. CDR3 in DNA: TGTGCCAGCAGTACCGGGACAGGGGTTGGCACTGAAGCTTTCTTT. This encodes CASSTGTGVGTEAFF.

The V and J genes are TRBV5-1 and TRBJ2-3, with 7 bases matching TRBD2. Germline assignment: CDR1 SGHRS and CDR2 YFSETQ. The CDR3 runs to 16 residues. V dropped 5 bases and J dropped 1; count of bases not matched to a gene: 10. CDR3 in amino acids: CASSVPRGDRTDTQYF. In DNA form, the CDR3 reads TGCGCCAGCAGTGTCCCCCGGGGGGATCGCACAGATACGCAGTATTTT.

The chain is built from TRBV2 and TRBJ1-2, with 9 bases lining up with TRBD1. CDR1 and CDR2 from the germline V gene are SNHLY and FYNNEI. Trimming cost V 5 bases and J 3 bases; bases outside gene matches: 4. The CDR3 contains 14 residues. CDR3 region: CASSNTGGDYGYTF. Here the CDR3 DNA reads TGTGCCAGCAGTAATACAGGGGGCGACTATGGCTACACCTTC.

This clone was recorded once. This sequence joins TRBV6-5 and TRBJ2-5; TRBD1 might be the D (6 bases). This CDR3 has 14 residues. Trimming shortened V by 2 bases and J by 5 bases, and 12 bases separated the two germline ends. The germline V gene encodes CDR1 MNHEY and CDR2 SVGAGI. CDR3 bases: TGTGCCAGCAGTTACCGGGACATCGGGGAGACCCAGTACTTC. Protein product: CASSYRDIGETQYF.